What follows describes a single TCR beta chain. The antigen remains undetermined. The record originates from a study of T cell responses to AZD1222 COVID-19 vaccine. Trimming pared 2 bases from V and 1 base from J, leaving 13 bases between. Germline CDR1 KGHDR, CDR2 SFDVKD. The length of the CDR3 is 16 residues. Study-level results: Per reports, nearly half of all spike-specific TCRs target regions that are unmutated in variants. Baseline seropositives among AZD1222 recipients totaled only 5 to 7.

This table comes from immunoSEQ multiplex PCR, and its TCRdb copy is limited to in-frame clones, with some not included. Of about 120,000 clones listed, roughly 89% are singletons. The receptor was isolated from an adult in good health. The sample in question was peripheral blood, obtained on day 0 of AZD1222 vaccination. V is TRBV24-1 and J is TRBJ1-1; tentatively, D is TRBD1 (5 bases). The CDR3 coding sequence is TGTGCCACCAGTGATTCCGTTGGGGCGGAGAACACTGAAGCTTTCTTT. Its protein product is CATSDSVGAENTEAFF.